The 12 T cell receptor beta chains below were found in one sample sequenced in a study of blood T cells in healthy people across ages. For the second PCR, which ran for about 7 to 11 cycles, a sample-barcoded 5' primer and a J-beta primer mix were used. TCRdb redid the calling of the 5' RACE reads with MiXCR, one entry per CDR3 protein. The sample has roughly 1.9 million distinct CDR3 sequences; about two fifths are singletons. The source material was blood. The receptors originated from a human donor in good health.

In the case of this clonotype: A read error is possible here, since a much larger clone lies one base away. V usage is TRBV6-6 and J usage is TRBJ1-2, with unresolved D. V was clipped by 0 bases and J by 0 bases, with 11 bases between them. The CDR3 is 16 residues long. CDR1 MNHNY and CDR2 SVGAGI come from the germline V gene (reference sequence). This chain's CDR3 is CASSYSAWRSNYGYTF. The CDR3 DNA is TGTGCCAGCAGTTACTCGGCGTGGCGTTCTAACTATGGCTACACCTTC.

The gene calls are TRBV5-5 and TRBJ2-5; possibly TRBD2 for D (5 bases). The CDR3 covers 14 residues. V gave up 1 base and J gave up 10 bases, with 17 bases separating them. Per the germline V gene, CDR1 is SGHKS and CDR2 is YYEKEE (reference sequence). CDR3: CASSLLPTGGDQYF. CDR3 in DNA: TGTGCCAGCAGCTTGCTTCCCACCGGAGGAGACCAGTACTTC.

This clonotype was recorded a few times. V and J are TRBV7-9 and TRBJ2-5; D unresolved. Germline V gene data show CDR1 as SEHNR and CDR2 as FQNEAQ (reference sequence). Between the trimmed V and J ends, which lost 1 base and 2 bases, there was a span of 8 bases. There are 14 residues in the CDR3. The CDR3 reads CASSLDLEQETQYF. Written as DNA, the CDR3 is TGTGCCAGCAGCTTAGACCTAGAGCAAGAGACCCAGTACTTC.

This rearrangement joins TRBV4-1 to TRBJ1-1, with D uncertain. The CDR3 sequence is 15 residues long. V lost 2 bases to trimming and J lost 6 bases, with 16 bases between them. CDR1 and CDR2 (germline): MGHRA, YSYEKL. CDR3 amino acids: CASSQRRATLAEAFF. CDR3 in DNA: TGCGCCAGCAGCCAACGACGGGCTACCCTTGCTGAAGCTTTCTTT.

The genes are TRBV5-5 and TRBJ2-1; 7 nucleotides match TRBD2. Per germline, CDR1 SGHKS and CDR2 YYEKEE (reference sequence). Trimming removed 7 bases from V and 9 bases from J; junction bases left unmatched: 4. The length of the CDR3 is 11 residues. CDR3: CASSAGVEQFF. CDR3 bases: TGTGCCAGCTCGGCGGGGGTTGAGCAGTTCTTC.

This clonotype turned up a few times. The chain recombines TRBV29-1 with TRBJ1-4; 7 bases line up with TRBD1. The CDR3 has 13 residues. The germline gives CDR1 SQVTM, CDR2 ANQGSEA. Unmatched junction bases numbered 8, after V lost 6 bases and J lost 7 bases. The DNA of the CDR3 is TGCAGCGTCGGGACAGCCGTTAGTGAAAAACTGTTTTTT. Amino acid sequence: CSVGTAVSEKLFF.

This clonotype turned up a few times. The gene calls are TRBV12-3 or TRBV12-4 and TRBJ1-5; D remains ambiguous. The V end was cut by 3 bases, the J end by 12 bases, with 18 bases between. The CDR3 consists of 14 residues. CDR3 in DNA: TGTGCCAGCAGTTTTAACGAGGGCGGTAAGCGCCAGCATTTT. Its protein product is CASSFNEGGKRQHF.

V usage is TRBV7-2 and J usage is TRBJ2-2; the D call may be TRBD1 or TRBD2 (6 bases each). Germline CDR1 and CDR2: SGHTA and FQGNSA. There are 17 residues in the CDR3. Trimming removed 5 bases from V and 4 bases from J, with 20 bases in between. Written as DNA, the CDR3 is TGTGCCAGCAGCCGAAGAGTGGGGGGCTCGGGCACCGGGGAGCTGTTTTTT. Translated: CASSRRVGGSGTGELFF.

This clonotype has at least ten counts. The rearrangement links TRBV20-1 to TRBJ2-7; 7 bases map to TRBD1. This CDR3 region has 13 residues. V dropped 4 bases and J dropped 1; count of bases not matched to a gene: 4. Germline assignment: CDR1 DFQATT and CDR2 SNEGSKA (reference sequence). CDR3 in amino acids: CSAIRDRSYEQYF. The CDR3 DNA is TGCAGTGCTATTCGGGACAGATCCTACGAGCAGTACTTC.

This chain links TRBV11-2 with TRBJ2-5, with D perhaps TRBD2 (5 bases). The V and J ends lost 0 bases and 7 bases respectively, with 12 bases between them. Looked up from germline, CDR1 is SGHAT and CDR2 is FQNNGV. The CDR3 is 14 amino acids. For the CDR3, the DNA is TGTGCCAGCAGCTTAGATCGGACTCGGGGGACCCAGTACTTC. Protein: CASSLDRTRGTQYF.

At least ten counts were recorded for this clonotype. The rearrangement links TRBV12-3 or TRBV12-4 to TRBJ2-7; TRBD1 matches 7 bases. CDR3 length equals 13 residues. V dropped 7 bases and J dropped 2; count of bases not matched to a gene: 5. In DNA form, the CDR3 reads TGTGCCAGCACCACGGGACAGCCCTACGAGCAGTACTTC. Residues: CASTTGQPYEQYF.

This chain uses TRBV25-1 with TRBJ2-5; TRBD2 matches 8 bases. There are 16 residues in the CDR3. The V gene's germline CDR1 is MGHDK and CDR2 SYGVNS. V lost 2 bases, J lost 1 base, and 6 bases stayed unmatched. Here the CDR3 reads CASSERDGGAQETQYF. Here the CDR3 DNA reads TGTGCCAGCAGTGAACGGGACGGGGGGGCCCAAGAGACCCAGTACTTC.